This section outlines one TCR beta chain sequence together with its context. The CDR3 length is 14 residues. The germline V and J ends were trimmed by 1 base and 3 bases, with 9 bases remaining between them. The germline gives CDR1 LNHDA, CDR2 SQIVND (reference sequence). Authors' processing steps: Counts of nucleated cells, estimated from reference gene primer amplification, were obtained. Sequencing used immunoSEQ multiplex PCR; TCRdb keeps in-frame clones, though not all of them. For V, J and clone size, that table is used; D and trimming come from the DNA. The sample has around 300,000 clones, roughly 88% seen once. The data derive from a study of blood T cell repertoires in COVID-19. In the study overall: T cells, B-cell-depleted T cells, or PBMCs provided the cDNA or gDNA that served as material.

Sequencing was done on a sample of peripheral blood. The TCR originated in a woman younger than 45 with active or convalescent COVID-19. This chain connects TRBV19 to TRBJ1-2; D gene unclear. CDR3 DNA sequence: TGTGCCAGTAGTATAGGCAGAATTGACTATGGCTACACCTTC. It yields the protein CASSIGRIDYGYTF.